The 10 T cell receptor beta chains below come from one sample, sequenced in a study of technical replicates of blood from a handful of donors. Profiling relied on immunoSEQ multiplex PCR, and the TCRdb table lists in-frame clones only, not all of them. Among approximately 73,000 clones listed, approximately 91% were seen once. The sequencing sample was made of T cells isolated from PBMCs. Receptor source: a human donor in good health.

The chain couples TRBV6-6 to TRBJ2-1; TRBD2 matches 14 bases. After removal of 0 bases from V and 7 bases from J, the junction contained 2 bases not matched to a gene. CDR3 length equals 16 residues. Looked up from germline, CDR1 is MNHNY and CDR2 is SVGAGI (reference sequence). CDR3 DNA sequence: TGTGCCAGCAGTTACTCGGGACTAGCGGGAGTAAATGAGCAGTTCTTC. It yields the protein CASSYSGLAGVNEQFF.

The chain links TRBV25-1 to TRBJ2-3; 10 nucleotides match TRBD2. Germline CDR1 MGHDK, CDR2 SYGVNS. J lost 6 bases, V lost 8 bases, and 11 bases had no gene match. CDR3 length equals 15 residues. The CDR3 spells CASATGLATRDTQYF. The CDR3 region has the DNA TGTGCCAGCGCCACGGGACTAGCGACGAGGGATACGCAGTATTTT.

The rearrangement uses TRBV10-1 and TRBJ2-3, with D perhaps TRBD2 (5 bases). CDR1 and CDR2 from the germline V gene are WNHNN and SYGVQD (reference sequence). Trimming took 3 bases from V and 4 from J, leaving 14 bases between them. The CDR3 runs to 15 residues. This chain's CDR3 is CASSDPRVGADTQYF. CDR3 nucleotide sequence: TGCGCCAGCAGTGACCCGAGGGTCGGGGCAGATACGCAGTATTTT.

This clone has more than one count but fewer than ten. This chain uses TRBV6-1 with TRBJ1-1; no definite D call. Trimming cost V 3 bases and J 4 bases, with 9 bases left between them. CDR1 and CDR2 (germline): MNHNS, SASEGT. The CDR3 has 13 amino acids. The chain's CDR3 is CASSDHSLTEAFF. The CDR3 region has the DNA TGTGCCAGCAGTGACCACAGTCTCACTGAAGCTTTCTTT.

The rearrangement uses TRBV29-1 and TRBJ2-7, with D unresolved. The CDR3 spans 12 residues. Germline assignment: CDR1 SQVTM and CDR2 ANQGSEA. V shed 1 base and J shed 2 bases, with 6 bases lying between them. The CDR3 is CSVEGGTYEQYF. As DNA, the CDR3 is TGCAGCGTTGAAGGCGGCACCTACGAGCAGTACTTC.

CDR3 residues: CASSGGLTNQPQHF. CDR3 DNA sequence: TGTGCCAGCAGTGGAGGGCTGACTAATCAGCCCCAGCATTTT. This chain uses TRBV2 with TRBJ1-5; the D is unclear. Germline V CDR1 and CDR2: SNHLY, FYNNEI. CDR3 length: 14 amino acids. The germline V and J ends were trimmed by 4 bases and 4 bases, with 11 bases remaining between them.

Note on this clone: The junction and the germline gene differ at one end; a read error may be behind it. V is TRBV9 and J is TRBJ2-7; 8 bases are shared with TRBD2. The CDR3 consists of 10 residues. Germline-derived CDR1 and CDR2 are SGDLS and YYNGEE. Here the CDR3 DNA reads TGTGCCAGCAGACCGGGGACTAGAGAATTC. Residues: CASRPGTREF.

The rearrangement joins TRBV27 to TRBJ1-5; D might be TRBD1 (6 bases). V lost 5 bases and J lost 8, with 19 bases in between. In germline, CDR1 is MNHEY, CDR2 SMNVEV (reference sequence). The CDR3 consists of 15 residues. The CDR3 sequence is CASSASGGALEPQHF. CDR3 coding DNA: TGTGCCAGCAGTGCGTCGGGGGGCGCTTTGGAGCCCCAGCATTTT.

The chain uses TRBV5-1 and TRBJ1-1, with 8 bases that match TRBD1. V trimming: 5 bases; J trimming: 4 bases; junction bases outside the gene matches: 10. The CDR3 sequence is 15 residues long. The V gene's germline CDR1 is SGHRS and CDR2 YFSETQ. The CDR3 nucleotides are TGCGCCAGCAGTTCACCCGGGACAGGTCTCACTGAAGCTTTCTTT. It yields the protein CASSSPGTGLTEAFF.

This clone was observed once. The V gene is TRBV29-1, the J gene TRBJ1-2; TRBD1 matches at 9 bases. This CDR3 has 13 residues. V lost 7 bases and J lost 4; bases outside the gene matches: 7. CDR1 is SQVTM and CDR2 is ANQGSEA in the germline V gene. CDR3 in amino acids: CSAGQGLGYGYTF. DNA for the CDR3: TGCAGCGCTGGACAGGGGTTAGGCTATGGCTACACCTTC.